This paragraph covers one T cell receptor (beta chain) sequence. As yet, its antigen is unknown. Every donor contributed about 10 milliliters of peripheral blood by blood draw. The data were taken from a study of blood T cells in healthy people across ages. General study results and limits: A roughly linear fall in TCR beta diversity per million T cells was seen with increasing age.

A second PCR of roughly 7 to 11 cycles used a sample-barcoded 5' primer and a J-beta primer mix. TCRdb passed the 5' RACE reads through MiXCR, listing each CDR3 protein once. The sample lists about 1.5 million distinct CDR3 sequences; roughly 40% were seen once. Deletions cut 1 base from V and 7 bases from J, with 11 bases between. This CDR3 contains 14 residues. Germline V gives CDR1 GTSNPN, CDR2 SVGIG (reference sequence). The chain is built from TRBV30 and TRBJ1-6; TRBD1 might be the D (5 bases). This receptor was taken from a woman aged 18 to 35 in good health. The source material was blood. As DNA, the CDR3 is TGTGCCTGGAGTGCCCAGGGCCAGAATTCACCCCTCCACTTT. Protein product: CAWSAQGQNSPLHF. The variable domain in full, with the rest retrieved from reference TRBV30 and TRBJ1-6, is SQTIHQWPATLVQPVGSPLSLECTVEGTSNPNLYWYRQAAGRGLQLLFYSVGIGQISSEVPQNLSASRPQDRQFILSSKKLLLSDSGFYLCAWSAQGQNSPLHFGNGTRLTVT.